This TCR beta chain derives from a study of cytomegalovirus exposure and HLA in healthy donors. Study results and caveats: A few CMV-associated chains proved CMV antigen-specific in vitro. The majority of TCR sequences were rare, yet some public TCRs appeared in many donors. The authors listed approximately 150 TCR beta chains as cytomegalovirus-associated.

With regard to this clone: The antigen remains undetermined.

Data came from immunoSEQ multiplex PCR; TCRdb stores just in-frame clones and leaves some out. The sample has tens of thousands of clones; 89% are singletons. The CDR3 totals 14 residues. Germline CDR1 reads SGHAT; CDR2 reads FQNNGV. The V end was cut by 4 bases, the J end by 9 bases, with 17 bases between. Donors were drawn from the approximately 130-subject validation cohort, separate from the approximately 640-subject first cohort. The sequencing input was PBMCs. The V gene is TRBV11-2, the J gene TRBJ2-3; D remains unclear. The sequence came from a woman aged 18-29 years in good health and CMV-seronegative. For the CDR3, the DNA is TGTGCCAGCAGCTCCGGTTCGGGTCTCTTAACGCAGTATTTT. It codes for CASSSGSGLLTQYF.